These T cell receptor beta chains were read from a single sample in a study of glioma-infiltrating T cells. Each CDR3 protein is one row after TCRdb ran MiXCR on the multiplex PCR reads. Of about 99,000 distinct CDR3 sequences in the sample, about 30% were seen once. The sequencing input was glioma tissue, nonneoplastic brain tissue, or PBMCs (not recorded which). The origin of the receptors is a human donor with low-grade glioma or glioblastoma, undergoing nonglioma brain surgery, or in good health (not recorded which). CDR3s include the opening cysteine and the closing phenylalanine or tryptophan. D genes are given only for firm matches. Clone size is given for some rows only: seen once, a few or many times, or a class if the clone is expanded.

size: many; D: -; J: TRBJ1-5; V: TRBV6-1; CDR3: CASSDRANSNQPQHF; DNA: TGTGCCAGCAGTGATCGGGCTAATAGCAATCAGCCCCAGCATTTT
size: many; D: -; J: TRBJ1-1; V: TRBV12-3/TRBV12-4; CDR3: CASRQGDLNTEAFF; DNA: TGTGCCAGCAGACAGGGAGATTTGAACACTGAAGCTTTCTTT
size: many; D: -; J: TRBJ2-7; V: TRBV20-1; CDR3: CSASVRGEEQYF; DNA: TGCAGTGCTAGTGTCAGGGGTGAGGAGCAGTACTTC
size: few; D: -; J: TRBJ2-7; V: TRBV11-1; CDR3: CASSPPTGSYEQYF; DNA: TGTGCCAGCAGCCCCCCCACAGGGTCCTACGAGCAGTACTTC
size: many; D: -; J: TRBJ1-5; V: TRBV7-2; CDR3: CASSPGRQIFNQPQHF; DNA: TGTGCCAGCAGCCCGGGTCGCCAGATATTCAATCAGCCCCAGCATTTT
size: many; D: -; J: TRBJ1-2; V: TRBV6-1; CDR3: CASSYDLTRRAYTF; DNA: TGTGCCAGCAGTTATGACCTTACAAGGCGGGCCTACACCTTC
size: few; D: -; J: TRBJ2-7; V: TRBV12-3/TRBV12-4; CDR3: CASSLQGRDSEQYF; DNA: TGTGCCAGCAGTTTACAGGGTAGAGATTCCGAGCAGTACTTC
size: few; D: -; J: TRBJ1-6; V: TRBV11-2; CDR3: CASSLGLMGTSPLHF; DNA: TGTGCCAGCAGCTTAGGTTTGATGGGTACTTCACCCCTCCACTTT
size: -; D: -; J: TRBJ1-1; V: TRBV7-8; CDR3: CASSLSQNTEAFF; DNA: TGTGCCAGCAGCTTATCGCAAAACACTGAAGCTTTCTTT
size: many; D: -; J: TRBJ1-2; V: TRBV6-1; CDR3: CASSYLAALYGYTF; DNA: TGTGCCAGCAGTTATTTGGCAGCCCTCTATGGCTACACCTTC
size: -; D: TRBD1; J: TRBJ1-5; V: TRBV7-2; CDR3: CASSSDRGFGNQPQHF; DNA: TGTGCCAGCAGCTCAGACAGGGGGTTCGGCAATCAGCCCCAGCATTTT
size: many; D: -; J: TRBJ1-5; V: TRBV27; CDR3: CASSLWGRQPQHF; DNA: TGTGCCAGCAGTTTATGGGGGCGTCAGCCCCAGCATTTT
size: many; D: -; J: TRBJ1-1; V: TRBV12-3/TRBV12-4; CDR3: CASSLQETVGGEAFF; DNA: TGTGCCAGCAGTTTACAGGAAACCGTGGGTGGTGAAGCTTTCTTT
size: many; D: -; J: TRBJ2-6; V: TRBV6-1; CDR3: CASSIGSGANVLTF; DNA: TGTGCCAGCAGTATTGGCTCTGGGGCCAACGTCCTGACTTTC
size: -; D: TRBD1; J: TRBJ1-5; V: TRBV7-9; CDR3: CASSKGSSGTELYSNQPQHF; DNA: TGTGCCAGCAGTAAGGGTTCCTCCGGGACAGAGCTTTATAGCAATCAGCCCCAGCATTTT
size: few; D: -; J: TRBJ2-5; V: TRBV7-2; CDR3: CASSLQSHAKQGTQYF; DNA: TGTGCCAGCAGCTTACAGTCGCACGCGAAGCAGGGGACCCAGTACTTC
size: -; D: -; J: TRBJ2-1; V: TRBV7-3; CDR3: CVSSLLVEGEQFF; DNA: TGTGTCAGCAGCTTACTAGTCGAGGGGGAGCAGTTCTTC
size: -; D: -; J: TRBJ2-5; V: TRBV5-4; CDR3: CASSRLGGRQETQYF; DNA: TGTGCCAGCAGTCGGTTGGGGGGTAGACAAGAGACCCAGTACTTC
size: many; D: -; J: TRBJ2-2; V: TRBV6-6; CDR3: CASSYLGSTGPANTGELFF; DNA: TGTGCCAGCAGTTACTTGGGGAGCACAGGTCCCGCGAACACCGGGGAGCTGTTTTTT
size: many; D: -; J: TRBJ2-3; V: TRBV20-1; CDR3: CSARDSLQPLQDTQYF; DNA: TGCAGTGCTAGAGATTCTCTCCAACCTTTGCAAGATACGCAGTATTTT
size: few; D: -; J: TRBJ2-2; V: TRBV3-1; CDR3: CASSRIRNTGELFF; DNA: TGTGCCAGCAGCCGAATCCGGAACACCGGGGAGCTGTTTTTT
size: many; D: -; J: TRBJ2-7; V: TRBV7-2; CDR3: CASRSGQNYEQYF; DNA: TGTGCCAGCAGGTCTGGACAGAATTACGAGCAGTACTTC
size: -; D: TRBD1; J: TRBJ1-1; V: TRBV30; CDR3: CALSSGGTEWAFF; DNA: TGTGCTTTATCCTCAGGGGGCACCGAGTGGGCTTTCTTT
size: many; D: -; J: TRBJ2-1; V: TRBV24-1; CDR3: CATSDGGEQFF; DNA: TGTGCCACCAGTGACGGCGGTGAGCAGTTCTTC
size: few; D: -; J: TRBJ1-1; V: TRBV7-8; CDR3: CASSFGGGMNTEAFF; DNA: TGTGCCAGCAGCTTTGGGGGGGGGATGAACACTGAAGCTTTCTTT
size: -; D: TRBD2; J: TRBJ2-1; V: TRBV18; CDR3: CASSPTLAWGRLNEQFF; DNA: TGTGCCAGCTCACCAACACTAGCGTGGGGTAGGCTGAATGAGCAGTTCTTC